These 23 T cell receptor beta chains came from one sample sequenced in a study of blood T cell repertoires in COVID-19. Profiled with immunoSEQ multiplex PCR; TCRdb holds only in-frame clones, not every one. The table lists about 190,000 clones, approximately 80% of them singletons. Sequenced: peripheral blood. The receptors derive from a man aged 50-60 years who had recovered from COVID-19.

In its sample, this clone was seen a few times. The chain links TRBV5-4 to TRBJ1-2; the D gene is possibly TRBD1 (6 bases). In germline, CDR1 is SGHNT, CDR2 YYREEE (reference sequence). CDR3 length: 14 residues. V dropped 3 bases and J dropped 5 bases, with 14 bases sitting between them. For the CDR3, the DNA is TGTGCCAGCAGCTGGGACCCGACAGGATATGGCTACACCTTC. Amino acid sequence: CASSWDPTGYGYTF.

This sequence joins TRBV13 and TRBJ2-1; TRBD1 aligns across 12 bases. The CDR3 contains 17 residues. Germline V gene data show CDR1 as PRHDT and CDR2 as FYEKMQ (reference sequence). With 6 bases clipped from V and 8 bases from J, the junction kept 14 bases outside the gene matches. CDR3 loop: CASSPRDRGLLGDEQFF. For the CDR3, the DNA is TGTGCCAGCAGTCCCCGGGACAGGGGGCTCCTAGGGGATGAGCAGTTCTTC. The entire variable domain, with the rest obtained from reference TRBV13 and TRBJ2-1, is as follows: AAGVIQSPRHLIKEKRETATLKCYPIPRHDTVYWYQQGPGQDPQFLISFYEKMQSDKGSIPDRFSAQQFSDYHSELNMSSLELGDSALYFCASSPRDRGLLGDEQFFGPGTRLTVL.

This sequence joins TRBV13 and TRBJ2-5; the D gene is possibly TRBD1 (6 bases). V dropped 4 bases and J dropped 5 bases, with 11 bases sitting between them. Looked up from germline, CDR1 is PRHDT and CDR2 is FYEKMQ (reference sequence). This CDR3 spans 13 amino acids. The CDR3 sequence: CASSSGQRETQYF. The CDR3 DNA is TGTGCCAGCAGCTCAGGACAGCGGGAGACCCAGTACTTC.

This clone was observed a few times. The chain couples TRBV7-2 to TRBJ2-2; 10 bases fit TRBD1. Per germline, CDR1 SGHTA and CDR2 FQGNSA. The CDR3 length is 15 residues. V was clipped by 3 bases and J by 4 bases; unmatched bases: 2. CDR3 DNA: TGTGCCAGCAGCTTTCGGACAGGGGGCACCGGGGAGCTGTTTTTT. Its translation is CASSFRTGGTGELFF.

The chain joins TRBV5-1 to TRBJ2-5; 10 nucleotides align to TRBD2. This CDR3 comprises 16 residues. V lost 4 bases and J lost 1; bases outside the gene matches: 7. Germline V gene sequence: CDR1 SGHRS, CDR2 YFSETQ. Here the CDR3 reads CASSPGLAAIQETQYF. The CDR3 DNA follows: TGCGCCAGCAGCCCAGGACTAGCGGCCATCCAAGAGACCCAGTACTTC.

V gene TRBV28 combines with J gene TRBJ1-4; D is unclear. Trimming stripped 9 bases from V and 1 base from J, with 3 bases between. Germline loops: CDR1 MDHEN, CDR2 SYDVKM. The CDR3 loop spans 11 amino acids. The CDR3 here is CASQTNEKLFF. CDR3 DNA: TGTGCCAGTCAAACTAATGAAAAACTGTTTTTT.

The chain combines TRBV2 with TRBJ1-1; 11 bases agree with TRBD1. The CDR3 totals 17 residues. V was pared by 3 bases and J by 5 bases, with 11 bases of the junction left unmatched. Germline V gene lookup returns CDR1 SNHLY and CDR2 FYNNEI. CDR3 coding DNA: TGTGCCAGCAGTGACCTAAGGTCAGGGACAGGGGGTACTGAAGCTTTCTTT. It specifies CASSDLRSGTGGTEAFF.

The chain has TRBV7-9 and TRBJ2-7; perhaps TRBD1 as D (6 bases). Trimming pared 4 bases from V and 4 bases from J, leaving 11 bases between. The CDR3 covers 13 residues. CDR1 is SEHNR and CDR2 is FQNEAQ in the germline V gene (reference sequence). The CDR3 spells CASSSLQGYEQYF. CDR3 nucleotide sequence: TGTGCCAGCAGCTCTCTGCAGGGGTACGAGCAGTACTTC.

The chain has TRBV9 and TRBJ2-3; TRBD2 matches 13 bases. The CDR3 has 15 residues. V dropped 4 bases and J dropped 6; count of bases not matched to a gene: 5. Germline V gene sequence: CDR1 SGDLS, CDR2 YYNGEE. The CDR3 DNA is TGTGCCAGCAGCCTCGGACTAGCGGGAGTCGATACGCAGTATTTT. Residues: CASSLGLAGVDTQYF. The full variable domain, in which reference TRBV9 and TRBJ2-3 provide the parts outside the CDR3, is DSGVTQTPKHLITATGQRVTLRCSPRSGDLSVYWYQQSLDQGLQFLIQYYNGEERAKGNILERFSAQQFPDLHSELNLSSLELGDSALYFCASSLGLAGVDTQYFGPGTRLTVL.

The chain couples TRBV10-3 to TRBJ2-2; tentative D call: TRBD2 (5 bases). CDR1 is ENHRY and CDR2 is SYGVKD in the germline V gene. The CDR3 spans 14 residues. Trimming removed 4 bases at V and 4 bases at J, with 10 bases between. DNA for the CDR3: TGTGCCATCAGTGCAGACTACACCACCGGGGAGCTGTTTTTT. It is translated as CAISADYTTGELFF.

CDR3 DNA sequence: TGCGCCAGCAGCTCGGTTGGTGTCGGGGTAACAAATACGCAGTATTTT. Its protein is CASSSVGVGVTNTQYF. The chain has TRBV5-1 and TRBJ2-3; D possibly corresponds to TRBD2 (5 bases). V dropped 3 bases and J dropped 7 bases, with 21 bases sitting between them. This CDR3 spans 16 amino acids. Germline V gene sequence: CDR1 SGHRS, CDR2 YFSETQ. Filled out from reference TRBV5-1 and TRBJ2-3, the complete variable domain reads KAGVTQTPRYLIKTRGQQVTLSCSPISGHRSVSWYQQTPGQGLQFLFEYFSETQRNKGNFPGRFSGRQFSNSRSEMNVSTLELGDSALYLCASSSVGVGVTNTQYFGPGTRLTVL.

The V and J genes are TRBV7-3 and TRBJ2-2; 10 nucleotides match TRBD2. V shed 5 bases, J shed 6 bases, and the junction held 15 bases outside the gene matches. The CDR3 has 18 residues. The germline CDR1 and CDR2 sequences are SGHTA and FQGTGA. CDR3 sequence (DNA): TGTGCCAGCAGCGCCCAACGCCCAACAGCGGGAGGGCCCGGGGAGCTGTTTTTT. Translation: CASSAQRPTAGGPGELFF. Filled out from reference TRBV7-3 and TRBJ2-2, the complete variable domain reads GAGVSQTPSNKVTEKGKYVELRCDPISGHTALYWYRQSLGQGPEFLIYFQGTGAADDSGLPNDRFFAVRPEGSVSTLKIQRTERGDSAVYLCASSAQRPTAGGPGELFFGEGSRLTVL.

The gene calls are TRBV12-3 or TRBV12-4 and TRBJ1-5; tentatively, D is TRBD1 (5 bases). Deletions cut 1 base from V and 9 bases from J, with 10 bases between. This CDR3 contains 13 residues. CDR3 sequence (DNA): TGTGCCAGCAGTTTAGAAGGGGATGGGCCCCAGCATTTT. As protein: CASSLEGDGPQHF.

CDR3 region: CASSKGQEDYEQYF. CDR3 coding DNA: TGTGCCAGCAGCAAGGGACAGGAAGATTACGAGCAGTACTTC. This rearrangement joins TRBV7-9 to TRBJ2-7, with 8 bases lining up with TRBD1. V trimming: 5 bases; J trimming: 4 bases; junction bases outside the gene matches: 7. In germline, CDR1 is SEHNR, CDR2 FQNEAQ (reference sequence). The CDR3 covers 14 residues.

In DNA form, the CDR3 reads TGCGCCAGCAGCCAAGAACAGGGGGATGGCTACACCTTC. The encoded protein is CASSQEQGDGYTF. The chain joins TRBV4-3 to TRBJ1-2; TRBD1 aligns across 8 bases. Germline CDR1 is LGHNA and CDR2 is YSLEER. This CDR3 has 13 residues. V trimming: 0 bases; J trimming: 6 bases; junction bases outside the gene matches: 0.

This chain joins TRBV18 and TRBJ2-1; 7 bases match TRBD2. This CDR3 has 14 amino acids. Germline CDR1 and CDR2: KGHSH and LQKENI. Trimming removed 2 bases from V and 9 bases from J; junction bases left unmatched: 7. Here the CDR3 reads CASSPTGSGGEQFF. The CDR3 nucleotides are TGTGCCAGCTCACCAACCGGTTCGGGGGGTGAGCAGTTCTTC.

This chain joins TRBV6-2 or TRBV6-3 and TRBJ1-2; maybe TRBD1 (6 bases). The CDR3 extends over 13 amino acids. Germline V gene sequence: CDR1 MNHEY, CDR2 SVGEGT. V was shortened by 2 bases and J by 2 bases, with 6 bases between the two germline ends. CDR3 protein: CASSYDRNYGYTF. The CDR3 DNA reads as TGTGCCAGCAGTTACGACAGGAACTATGGCTACACCTTC.

V usage is TRBV11-3 and J usage is TRBJ2-3; D might be TRBD1 (5 bases). Germline loops: CDR1 SGHNT, CDR2 YENEEA. The CDR3 has 15 residues. Trimming shortened V by 2 bases and J by 3 bases, and 12 bases separated the two germline ends. The CDR3 here is CASSLNRFNTDTQYF. The CDR3 bases are TGTGCCAGCAGCTTAAACAGGTTTAATACAGATACGCAGTATTTT.

The DNA of the CDR3 is TGTGCCAGCAGAAAGAGCGGAGCCTCCTACGAGCAGTACTTC. Its translation: CASRKSGASYEQYF. V usage is TRBV7-3 and J usage is TRBJ2-7; a possible D gene is TRBD2 (5 bases). V was cut by 6 bases and J by 0 bases, with 12 bases left in between. The CDR3 sequence is 14 residues long. Germline V gene data show CDR1 as SGHTA and CDR2 as FQGTGA. Complete variable domain (other parts from reference TRBV7-3 and TRBJ2-7): GAGVSQTPSNKVTEKGKYVELRCDPISGHTALYWYRQSLGQGPEFLIYFQGTGAADDSGLPNDRFFAVRPEGSVSTLKIQRTERGDSAVYLCASRKSGASYEQYFGPGTRLTVT.

This chain connects TRBV7-9 to TRBJ2-1, with a possible D match to TRBD2 (6 bases). This CDR3 contains 15 residues. The V and J ends lost 3 bases and 2 bases respectively, with 11 bases between them. Germline CDR1 SEHNR, CDR2 FQNEAQ (reference sequence). The CDR3 loop reads CASSFGGPPYNEQFF. The CDR3 DNA reads as TGTGCCAGCAGCTTCGGGGGACCCCCCTACAATGAGCAGTTCTTC.

The chain carries TRBV6-5 and TRBJ2-1; 7 bases fit TRBD1. This CDR3 is 15 amino acids long. Trimming at V came to 8 bases and at J to 8 bases, leaving 15 bases not matched to a gene. Germline CDR1 is MNHEY and CDR2 is SVGAGI. CDR3 nucleotide sequence: TGTGCCAGCGGAATGGGGGACAGTTCGTCCGATGAGCAGTTCTTC. Its translation is CASGMGDSSSDEQFF.

J is TRBJ2-7 and V is TRBV19; 10 bases are a match to TRBD1. Germline CDR1 is LNHDA and CDR2 is SQIVND (reference sequence). J was trimmed by 5 bases and V by 1 base; bases with no gene match: 5. This CDR3 contains 15 residues. For the CDR3, the DNA is TGTGCCAGTAGTATAGGAGGGACAGGGGCTAACGAGCAGTACTTC. Protein sequence: CASSIGGTGANEQYF. Full variable domain (outside the CDR3, taken from reference TRBV19 and TRBJ2-7): DGGITQSPKYLFRKEGQNVTLSCEQNLNHDAMYWYRQDPGQGLRLIYYSQIVNDFQKGDIAEGYSVSREKKESFPLTVTSAQKNPTAFYLCASSIGGTGANEQYFGPGTRLTVT.

This clone was seen only once. The chain links TRBV5-1 to TRBJ1-1; the D is unclear. Germline CDR1 SGHRS, CDR2 YFSETQ. This CDR3 is built from 15 residues. Trimming shortened V by 0 bases and J by 3 bases, and 12 bases separated the two germline ends. The CDR3 protein is CASSLVTQVDTEAFF. The CDR3 region has the DNA TGCGCCAGCAGCTTGGTTACCCAGGTAGACACTGAAGCTTTCTTT.